Listed here is a single T cell receptor beta chain. The data stem from a study of blood T cell repertoires in COVID-19. Libraries were prepared by immunoSEQ multiplex PCR; TCRdb keeps only in-frame clonotypes and omits some of them. The sample includes about 69,000 clones, roughly 79% seen only once; the top ten take about 15%. Germline loops: CDR1 GTSNPN, CDR2 SVGIG (reference sequence). The length of the CDR3 is 13 residues. The germline V and J ends were trimmed by 3 bases and 5 bases, with 13 bases remaining between them. The clonotype comes from a man between 60 and 75 years old with acute or convalescent COVID-19. This chain links TRBV30 with TRBJ1-1; D perhaps matches TRBD1 (6 bases). The specimen was peripheral blood. For the CDR3, the DNA is TGTGCCTGGAGCCGCGGGGGGCAGACTGAAGCTTTCTTT. Translation: CAWSRGGQTEAFF. Full variable domain (remainder filled in from reference TRBV30 and TRBJ1-1): SQTIHQWPATLVQPVGSPLSLECTVEGTSNPNLYWYRQAAGRGLQLLFYSVGIGQISSEVPQNLSASRPQDRQFILSSKKLLLSDSGFYLCAWSRGGQTEAFFGQGTRLTVV.